Shown below are 10 T cell receptor beta chains from a single sample sequenced in a study of shared clonotypes between healthy human individuals. The method was immunoSEQ multiplex PCR; TCRdb's version includes in-frame clones alone and lacks a portion of them. The data show roughly 650,000 clones, about 97% seen once. Sequenced: naive CD4+ T cells sorted from blood. Subset in this sample: CD45RA+ positively selected. The receptors were sampled from a woman in her twenties or thirties in good health.

V and J are TRBV7-2 and TRBJ2-2, with TRBD2 identical over 13 bases. V trimming: 7 bases; J trimming: 7 bases; junction bases outside the gene matches: 12. The CDR3 extends over 17 amino acids. The germline V gene encodes CDR1 SGHTA and CDR2 FQGNSA. CDR3 region: CASKTSGRAGRVGELFF. The CDR3, as DNA: TGTGCCAGCAAAACTAGCGGGAGGGCCGGTCGGGTCGGGGAGCTGTTTTTT.

The J gene is TRBJ1-3, the V gene TRBV6-7; the D is unclear. TRBV6-7 carries the ORF label, with uncertain function. The CDR3 is made up of 15 amino acids. V was clipped by 9 bases and J by 2 bases, with 17 bases between them. CDR3 residues: CARTDQEHTGNTIYF. The CDR3 coding sequence is TGTGCCAGGACGGACCAGGAGCACACTGGAAACACCATATATTTT.

The chain employs TRBV5-1 and TRBJ2-2; perhaps TRBD1 as D (5 bases). The V and J ends lost 6 bases and 1 base respectively, with 10 bases between them. This CDR3 contains 14 residues. CDR1 and CDR2 from the germline V gene are SGHRS and YFSETQ. The CDR3 is CASNTGQNTGELFF. The CDR3 nucleotides are TGCGCCAGCAATACAGGCCAGAACACCGGGGAGCTGTTTTTT.

The V and J genes are TRBV5-4 and TRBJ2-6; 7 bases line up with TRBD1. CDR1 SGHNT and CDR2 YYREEE come from the germline V gene (reference sequence). CDR3 length: 14 residues. Trimming took 9 bases from V and 3 from J; bases not matched to a gene: 6. CDR3 coding DNA: TGTGCCACGGGACAGACCAATGGGGCCAACGTCCTGACTTTC. Its translation is CATGQTNGANVLTF.

V usage is TRBV28 and J usage is TRBJ2-3; 7 positions agree with TRBD1. CDR1 is MDHEN, CDR2 SYDVKM, per germline. With V trimmed by 6 bases and J by 0 bases, 15 bases remained unmatched. The CDR3 spans 18 residues. The CDR3 DNA is TGTGCCAGCAGAGAACCCTCCTACAGGGGCCAAAGCACAGATACGCAGTATTTT. As protein: CASREPSYRGQSTDTQYF.

The chain combines TRBV19 with TRBJ2-5, with D unclear. Per germline, CDR1 LNHDA and CDR2 SQIVND (reference sequence). The CDR3 consists of 14 residues. The V end was cut by 6 bases, the J end by 3 bases, with 14 bases between. The CDR3 nucleotides are TGTGCCAGTAGCCCCCTGGGCAAGAAAGAGACCCAGTACTTC. Translating it yields CASSPLGKKETQYF.

The chain combines TRBV5-4 with TRBJ2-3, with TRBD2 matching 10 bases. Germline lookup yields CDR1 SGHNT and CDR2 YYREEE (reference sequence). V shed 5 bases, J shed 4 bases, and the junction held 10 bases outside the gene matches. The CDR3 has 16 residues. CDR3 sequence (DNA): TGTGCCAGCAGTCCAACCCTAGCGGGAGTTTCAGATACGCAGTATTTT. Protein product: CASSPTLAGVSDTQYF.

This chain links TRBV6-6 with TRBJ2-7, with 12 positions matching TRBD2. CDR1 is MNHNY and CDR2 is SVGAGI in the germline V gene (reference sequence). Losses at the gene ends were 6 bases for V and 3 bases for J; bases not matched to a gene: 3. This CDR3 spans 14 amino acids. The chain's CDR3 is CASSRTSGIYEQYF. DNA for the CDR3: TGTGCCAGCAGCAGGACTAGCGGGATCTACGAGCAGTACTTC.

The chain recombines TRBV7-9 with TRBJ2-5, with 9 bases matching TRBD2. This CDR3 has 16 residues. The junction had 13 bases not matched to a gene; V was cut back by 5 bases and J by 6 bases. In germline, CDR1 is SEHNR, CDR2 FQNEAQ (reference sequence). The CDR3 region is CASSPLSSGSVKTQYF. CDR3 DNA: TGTGCCAGCAGCCCCCTGAGTAGCGGGAGTGTGAAGACCCAGTACTTC. The whole variable domain, remainder taken from reference TRBV7-9 and TRBJ2-5, is DTGVSQNPRHKITKRGQNVTFRCDPISEHNRLYWYRQTLGQGPEFLTYFQNEAQLEKSRLLSDRFSAERPKGSFSTLEIQRTEQGDSAMYLCASSPLSSGSVKTQYFGPGTRLLVL.

The chain employs TRBV4-1 and TRBJ1-2; 9 bases are shared with TRBD1. Germline CDR1 MGHRA, CDR2 YSYEKL. This CDR3 has 16 amino acids. Losses at the gene ends were 0 bases for V and 3 bases for J; bases not matched to a gene: 5. The CDR3 spells CASSQDLRTGDYGYTF. Here the CDR3 DNA reads TGCGCCAGCAGCCAAGATCTAAGGACAGGGGACTATGGCTACACCTTC.